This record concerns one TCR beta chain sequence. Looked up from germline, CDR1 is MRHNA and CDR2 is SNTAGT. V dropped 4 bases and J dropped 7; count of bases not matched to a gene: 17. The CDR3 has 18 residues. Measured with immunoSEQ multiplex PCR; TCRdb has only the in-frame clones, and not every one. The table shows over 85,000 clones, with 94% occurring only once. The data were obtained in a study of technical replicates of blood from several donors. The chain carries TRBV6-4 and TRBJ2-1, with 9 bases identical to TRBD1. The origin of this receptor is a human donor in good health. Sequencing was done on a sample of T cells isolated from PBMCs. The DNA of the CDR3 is TGTGCCAGCAGTGTCCCTCCCTTATGCCGGGACAGGGAGAATGAGCAGTTCTTC. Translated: CASSVPPLCRDRENEQFF.